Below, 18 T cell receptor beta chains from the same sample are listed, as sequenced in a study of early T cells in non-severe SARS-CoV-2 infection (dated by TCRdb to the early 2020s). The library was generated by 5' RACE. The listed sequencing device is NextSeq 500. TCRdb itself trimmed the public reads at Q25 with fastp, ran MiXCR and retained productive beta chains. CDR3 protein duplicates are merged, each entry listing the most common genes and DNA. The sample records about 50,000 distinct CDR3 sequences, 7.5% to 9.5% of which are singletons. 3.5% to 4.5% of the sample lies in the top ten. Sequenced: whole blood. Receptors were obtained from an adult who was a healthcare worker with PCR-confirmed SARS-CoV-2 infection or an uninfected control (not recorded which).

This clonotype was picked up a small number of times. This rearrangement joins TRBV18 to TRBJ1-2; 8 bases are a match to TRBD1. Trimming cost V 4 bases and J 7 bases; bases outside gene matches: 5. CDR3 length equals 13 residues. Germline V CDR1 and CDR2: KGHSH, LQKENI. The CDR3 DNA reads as TGTGCCAGCTCACAACAGGGGGTGTCTGGCTACACCTTC. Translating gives CASSQQGVSGYTF.

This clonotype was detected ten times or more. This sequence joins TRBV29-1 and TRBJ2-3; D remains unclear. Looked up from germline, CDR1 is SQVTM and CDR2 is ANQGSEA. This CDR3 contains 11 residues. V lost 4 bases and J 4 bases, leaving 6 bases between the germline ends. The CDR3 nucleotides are TGCAGCGTTGGGAACCCAGATACGCAGTATTTT. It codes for CSVGNPDTQYF.

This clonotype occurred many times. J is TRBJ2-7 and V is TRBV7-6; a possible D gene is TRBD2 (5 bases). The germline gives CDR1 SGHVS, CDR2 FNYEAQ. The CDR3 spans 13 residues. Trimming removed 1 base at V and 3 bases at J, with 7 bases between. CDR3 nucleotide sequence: TGTGCCAGCAGCTTAGACGGGGTCTACGAGCAGTACTTC. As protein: CASSLDGVYEQYF.

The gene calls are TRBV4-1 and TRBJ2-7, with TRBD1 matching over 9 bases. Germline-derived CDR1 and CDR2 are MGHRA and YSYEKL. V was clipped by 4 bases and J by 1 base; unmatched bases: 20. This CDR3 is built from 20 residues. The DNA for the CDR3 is TGCGCCAGCAGCCTTTTCCCACAGGGGGCGAGGGACTCCAATTCCTACGAGCAGTACTTC. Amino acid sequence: CASSLFPQGARDSNSYEQYF.

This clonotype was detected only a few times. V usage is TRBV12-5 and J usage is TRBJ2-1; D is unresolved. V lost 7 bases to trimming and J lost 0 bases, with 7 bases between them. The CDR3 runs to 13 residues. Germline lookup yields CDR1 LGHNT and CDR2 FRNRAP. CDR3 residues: CASVVSSYNEQFF. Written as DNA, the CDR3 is TGTGCTAGTGTCGTGAGCTCCTACAATGAGCAGTTCTTC.

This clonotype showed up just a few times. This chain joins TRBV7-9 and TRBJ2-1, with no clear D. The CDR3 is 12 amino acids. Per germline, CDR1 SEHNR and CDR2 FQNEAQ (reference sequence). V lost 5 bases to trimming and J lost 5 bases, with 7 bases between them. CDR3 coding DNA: TGTGCCAGCAGCCAGTTTAACAATGAGCAGTTCTTC. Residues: CASSQFNNEQFF.

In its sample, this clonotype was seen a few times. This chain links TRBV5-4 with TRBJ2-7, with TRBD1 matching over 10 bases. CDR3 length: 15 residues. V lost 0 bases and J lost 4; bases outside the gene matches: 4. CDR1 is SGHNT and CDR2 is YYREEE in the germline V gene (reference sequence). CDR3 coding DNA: TGTGCCAGCAGCTTGGGGGGACAGGGGAGGTACGAGCAGTACTTC. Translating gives CASSLGGQGRYEQYF. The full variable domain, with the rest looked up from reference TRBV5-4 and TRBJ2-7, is ETGVTQSPTHLIKTRGQQVTLRCSSQSGHNTVSWYQQALGQGPQFIFQYYREEENGRGNFPPRFSGLQFPNYSSELNVNALELDDSALYLCASSLGGQGRYEQYFGPGTRLTVT.

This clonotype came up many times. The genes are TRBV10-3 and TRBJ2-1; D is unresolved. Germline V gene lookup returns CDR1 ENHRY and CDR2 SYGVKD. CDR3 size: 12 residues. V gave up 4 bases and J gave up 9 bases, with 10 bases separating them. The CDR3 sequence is CAISGSVSEQFF. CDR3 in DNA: TGTGCCATCAGTGGCAGCGTCAGTGAGCAGTTCTTC.

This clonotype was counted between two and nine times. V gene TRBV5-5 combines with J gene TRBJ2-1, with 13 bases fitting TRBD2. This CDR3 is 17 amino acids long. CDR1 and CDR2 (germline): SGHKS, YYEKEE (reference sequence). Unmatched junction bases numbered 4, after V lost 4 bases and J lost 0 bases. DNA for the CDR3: TGTGCCAGCAGCATTTGGACTAGCGGGAGCTCCTACAATGAGCAGTTCTTC. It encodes CASSIWTSGSSYNEQFF.

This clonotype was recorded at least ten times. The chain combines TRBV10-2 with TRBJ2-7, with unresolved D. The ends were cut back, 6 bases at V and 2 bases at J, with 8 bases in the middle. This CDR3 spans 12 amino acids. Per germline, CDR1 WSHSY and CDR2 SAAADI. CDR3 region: CASRLSAYEQYF. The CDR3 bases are TGCGCCAGCAGACTATCGGCCTACGAGCAGTACTTC.

CDR3 in DNA: TGTGCCAGCAGCCCTTACACCCTAAAGGGCAATGAGCAGTTCTTC. It is translated as CASSPYTLKGNEQFF. The genes are TRBV3-1 and TRBJ2-1; no clear D. V shed 4 bases and J shed 6 bases, with 16 bases lying between them. The CDR3 totals 15 residues. From germline, CDR1 is LGHDT and CDR2 YNNKEL (reference sequence).

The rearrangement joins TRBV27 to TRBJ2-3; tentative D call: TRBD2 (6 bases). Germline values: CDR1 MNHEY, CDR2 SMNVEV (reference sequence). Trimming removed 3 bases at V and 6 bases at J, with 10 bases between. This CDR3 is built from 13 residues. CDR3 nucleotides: TGTGCCAGCAGTTTTACGGGGGTGGATACGCAGTATTTT. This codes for CASSFTGVDTQYF.

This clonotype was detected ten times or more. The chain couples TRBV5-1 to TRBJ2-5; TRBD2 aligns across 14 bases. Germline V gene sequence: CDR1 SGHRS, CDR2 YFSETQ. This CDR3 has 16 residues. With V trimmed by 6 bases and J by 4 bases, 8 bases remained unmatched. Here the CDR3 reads CASTPTSGGAGETQYF. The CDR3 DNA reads TGCGCCAGCACCCCGACTAGCGGGGGGGCCGGAGAGACCCAGTACTTC.

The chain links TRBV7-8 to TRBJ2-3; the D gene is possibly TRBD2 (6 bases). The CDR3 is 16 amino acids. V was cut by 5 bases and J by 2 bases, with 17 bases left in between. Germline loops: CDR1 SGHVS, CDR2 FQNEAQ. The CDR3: CASSPLGWGDTDTQYF. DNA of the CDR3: TGTGCCAGCAGCCCATTGGGGTGGGGGGACACAGATACGCAGTATTTT.

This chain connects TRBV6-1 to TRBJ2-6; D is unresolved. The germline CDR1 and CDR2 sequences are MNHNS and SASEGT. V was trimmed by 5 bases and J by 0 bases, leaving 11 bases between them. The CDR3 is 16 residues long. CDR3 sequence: CASSSEQLSGANVLTF. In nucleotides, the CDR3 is TGTGCCAGCAGTTCAGAACAGCTCTCTGGGGCCAACGTCCTGACTTTC.

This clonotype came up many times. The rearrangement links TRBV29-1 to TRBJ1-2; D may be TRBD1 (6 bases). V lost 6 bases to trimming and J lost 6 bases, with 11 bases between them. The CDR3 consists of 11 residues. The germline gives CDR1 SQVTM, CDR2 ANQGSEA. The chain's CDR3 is CSVRGIDGYTF. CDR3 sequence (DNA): TGCAGCGTCAGGGGTATCGATGGCTACACCTTC.

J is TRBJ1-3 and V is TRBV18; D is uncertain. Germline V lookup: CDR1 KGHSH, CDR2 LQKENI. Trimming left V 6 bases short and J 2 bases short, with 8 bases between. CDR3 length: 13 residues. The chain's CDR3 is CASSQPPGNTIYF. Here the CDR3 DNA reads TGTGCCAGCTCTCAGCCTCCTGGAAACACCATATATTTT.

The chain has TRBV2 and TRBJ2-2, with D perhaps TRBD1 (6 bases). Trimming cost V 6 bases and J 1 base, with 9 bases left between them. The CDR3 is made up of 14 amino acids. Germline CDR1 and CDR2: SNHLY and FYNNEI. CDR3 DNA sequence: TGTGCCAGCAGGGACAGCCAGAACACCGGGGAGCTGTTTTTT. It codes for CASRDSQNTGELFF.